A selection of T cell receptor beta chains follows, all from one sample in a study of early T cells in non-severe SARS-CoV-2 infection. TCRdb passed the 5' RACE reads through MiXCR, listing each CDR3 protein once. The data show more than 65,000 distinct CDR3 sequences, around 13% seen once. Sequences were derived from whole blood, sampled at baseline. These receptors all stem from an adult who was a healthcare worker with PCR-confirmed SARS-CoV-2 infection or an uninfected control (not recorded which). Each CDR3 is given with its conserved first and last residue. A D gene is named only where the DNA matches it firmly. Where a row states a size, it is once, few, many or the class of an expanded clone; other rows omit it.

cdr3_length,clone_size,d_call,j_call,v_call,cdr3_nt,cdr3_aa
16,many,-,TRBJ2-1,TRBV28,TGTGCCAGCAGTTTAGGGGAGCCCCCAGGCTACAATGAGCAGTTCTTC,CASSLGEPPGYNEQFF
14,-,-,TRBJ2-4,TRBV28,TGTGCCAGCAGTTTGTCGGGTGCCAAAAACATTCAGTACTTC,CASSLSGAKNIQYF
14,-,-,TRBJ2-7,TRBV20-1,TGCAGTGCTAGAGATGACGACAAAGACTACGAGCAGTACTTC,CSARDDDKDYEQYF
16,-,-,TRBJ2-1,TRBV5-6,TGTGCCAGCAGCCCGGCGACTAGTTGGCGGGCTAATGAGCAGTTCTTC,CASSPATSWRANEQFF
12,few,-,TRBJ2-5,TRBV2,TGTGCCAGCGTGGGGTTCCAAGAGACCCAGTACTTC,CASVGFQETQYF
14,few,TRBD2,TRBJ2-3,TRBV7-9,TGTGCCAGCAGCCTTAGCGGGGGAGCAGATACGCGGTATTTT,CASSLSGGADTRYF
17,few,-,TRBJ1-4,TRBV30,TGTGCCTGGAGTGGAGGACCCGTGGGCGGGGTTAATGAAAAACTGTTTTTT,CAWSGGPVGGVNEKLFF
15,many,-,TRBJ2-7,TRBV7-9,TGTGCCAGCACCCGCGGAATTGGTACCACCTACGAGCAGTACTTC,CASTRGIGTTYEQYF
16,-,TRBD1,TRBJ1-1,TRBV28,TGTGCCAGCAGCTGGACAGGGACAGGGGAGAACACTGAAGCTTTCTTT,CASSWTGTGENTEAFF
13,many,-,TRBJ1-2,TRBV6-2/TRBV6-3,TGTGCCAGCAGTTTGGGGACTCCATATGGCTACACCTTC,CASSLGTPYGYTF
17,-,-,TRBJ2-1,TRBV30,TGTGCCTGGAGTGATTCCCCGGGCGGAGGTTCCTACAATGAGCAGTTCTTC,CAWSDSPGGGSYNEQFF
12,few,-,TRBJ2-1,TRBV29-1,TGCAGCGTTCGTCCTGGTGGGGGAAGTATGTTCTTC,CSVRPGGGSMFF
14,few,-,TRBJ1-1,TRBV6-5,TGTGCCAGCAGTCTATCCCCCTTAGGCACTGAAGCTTTCTTT,CASSLSPLGTEAFF
14,few,-,TRBJ2-1,TRBV7-9,TGTGCCAGCAGCACGGGACCCGACGGTCCTGAGCAGTTCTTC,CASSTGPDGPEQFF
13,many,-,TRBJ2-7,TRBV4-2,TGTGCCAGCAGCCAGGGTGGGAGCTACGAGCAGTACTTC,CASSQGGSYEQYF
16,-,TRBD2,TRBJ2-2,TRBV9,TGTGCCAGCAGCGTAACCGGGACTAGCGGCACCGGGGAGCTGTTTTTT,CASSVTGTSGTGELFF
13,few,-,TRBJ2-1,TRBV25-1,TGTGCCAGCAGTGAAGGCCCATACAATGAGCAGTTCTTC,CASSEGPYNEQFF
11,many,-,TRBJ2-7,TRBV20-1,TGCAGTGCCCGGAGGGACTACGAGCAGTACTTC,CSARRDYEQYF
15,few,-,TRBJ1-4,TRBV28,TGTGCCAGCAATCATTACCGGGGGGCCAAAGAAAAACTGTTTTTT,CASNHYRGAKEKLFF
14,once,-,TRBJ2-3,TRBV28,TGTGCCAGCAGTTTTGGCAGCCCAACAGATACGCAGTATTTT,CASSFGSPTDTQYF
13,-,-,TRBJ2-3,TRBV10-3,TGTGCCATCAGTGCCCCTAGCACAGATACGCAGTATTTT,CAISAPSTDTQYF
15,few,-,TRBJ2-7,TRBV6-5,TGTGCCAGCAGCAAAGCTGGGACGGTTTCCTACGAGCAGTACTTC,CASSKAGTVSYEQYF
13,-,-,TRBJ2-2,TRBV4-1,TGCGCCAGCCAGGACAAGAACACCGGGGAGCTGTTTTTT,CASQDKNTGELFF
16,-,-,TRBJ2-7,TRBV5-1,TGCGCCAGCAGCTTGACATCGGGACCAAGCTCCTACGAGCAGTACTTC,CASSLTSGPSSYEQYF
14,few,TRBD2,TRBJ2-5,TRBV5-4,TGTGCCAGCAGCTTCTACGGGAGGGCGGAGACCCAGTACTTC,CASSFYGRAETQYF
15,few,TRBD1,TRBJ2-2,TRBV6-6,TGTGCCAGCAGTATGGGACAGCCGAACACCGGGGAGCTGTTTTTT,CASSMGQPNTGELFF
15,many,TRBD2,TRBJ2-1,TRBV20-1,TGCAGTGCGCGGCCCCCTAGCGGATCCTACAATGAGCAGTTCTTC,CSARPPSGSYNEQFF